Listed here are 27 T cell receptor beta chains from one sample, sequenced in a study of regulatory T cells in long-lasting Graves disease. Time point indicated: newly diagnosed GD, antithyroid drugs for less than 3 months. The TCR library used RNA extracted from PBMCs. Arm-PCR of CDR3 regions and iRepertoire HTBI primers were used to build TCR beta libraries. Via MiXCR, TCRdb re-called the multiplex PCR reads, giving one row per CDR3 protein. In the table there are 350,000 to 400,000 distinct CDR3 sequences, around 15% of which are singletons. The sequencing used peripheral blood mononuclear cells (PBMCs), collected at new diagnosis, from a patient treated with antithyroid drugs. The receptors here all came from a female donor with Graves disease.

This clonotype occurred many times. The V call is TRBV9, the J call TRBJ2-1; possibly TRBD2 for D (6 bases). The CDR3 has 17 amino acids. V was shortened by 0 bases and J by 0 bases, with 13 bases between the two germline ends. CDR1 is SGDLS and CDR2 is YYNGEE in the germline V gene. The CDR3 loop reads CASSVGGGESSYNEQFF. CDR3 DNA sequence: TGTGCCAGCAGCGTAGGGGGCGGGGAAAGCTCCTACAATGAGCAGTTCTTC.

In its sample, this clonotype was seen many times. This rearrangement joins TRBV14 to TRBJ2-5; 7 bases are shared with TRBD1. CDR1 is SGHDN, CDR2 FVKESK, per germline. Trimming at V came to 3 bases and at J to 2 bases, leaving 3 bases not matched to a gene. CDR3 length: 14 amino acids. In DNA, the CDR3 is TGTGCCAGCAGCCACGACAGGGAACAAGAGACCCAGTACTTC. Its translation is CASSHDREQETQYF.

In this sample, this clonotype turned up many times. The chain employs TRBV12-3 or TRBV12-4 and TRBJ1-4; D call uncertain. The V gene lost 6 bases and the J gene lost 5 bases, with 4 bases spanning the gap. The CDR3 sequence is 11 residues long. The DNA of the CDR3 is TGTGCCAGCAGCCGGAATGAAAAACTGTTTTTT. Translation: CASSRNEKLFF.

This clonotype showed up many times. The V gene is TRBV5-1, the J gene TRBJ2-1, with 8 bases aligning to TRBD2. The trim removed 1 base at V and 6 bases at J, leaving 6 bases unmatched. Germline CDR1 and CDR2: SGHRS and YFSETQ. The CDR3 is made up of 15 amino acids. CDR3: CASSLWHGRANEQFF. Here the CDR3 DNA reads TGCGCCAGCAGCTTGTGGCACGGGAGGGCCAATGAGCAGTTCTTC.

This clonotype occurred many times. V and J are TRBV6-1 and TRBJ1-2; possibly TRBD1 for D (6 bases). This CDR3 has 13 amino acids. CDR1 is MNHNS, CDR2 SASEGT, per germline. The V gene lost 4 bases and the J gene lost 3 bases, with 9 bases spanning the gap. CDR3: CASSGTVYYGYTF. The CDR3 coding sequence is TGTGCCAGCAGTGGGACAGTTTACTATGGCTACACCTTC.

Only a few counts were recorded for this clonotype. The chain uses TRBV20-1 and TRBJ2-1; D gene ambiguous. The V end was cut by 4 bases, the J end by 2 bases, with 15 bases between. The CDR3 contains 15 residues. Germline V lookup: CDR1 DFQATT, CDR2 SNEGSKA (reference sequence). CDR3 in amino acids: CSATLWTEPYNEQFF. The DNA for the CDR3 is TGCAGTGCTACTCTTTGGACCGAGCCCTACAATGAGCAGTTCTTC.

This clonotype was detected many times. The CDR3 bases are TGTGCCATCAGCACAGGGTTCACTGAAGCTTTCTTT. It translates to CAISTGFTEAFF. J is TRBJ1-1 and V is TRBV10-3; the D gene is possibly TRBD1 (6 bases). Germline V CDR1 and CDR2: ENHRY, SYGVKD. The CDR3 is 12 amino acids. Trimming cost V 6 bases and J 4 bases, with 9 bases left between them.

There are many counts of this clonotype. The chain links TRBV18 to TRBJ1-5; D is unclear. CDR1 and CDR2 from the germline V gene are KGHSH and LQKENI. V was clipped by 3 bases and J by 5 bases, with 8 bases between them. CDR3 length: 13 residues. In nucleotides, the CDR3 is TGTGCCAGCTCACCGGGGAGTGATCAGCCCCAGCATTTT. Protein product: CASSPGSDQPQHF. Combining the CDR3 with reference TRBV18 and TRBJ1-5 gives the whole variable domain NAGVMQNPRHLVRRRGQEARLRCSPMKGHSHVYWYRQLPEEGLKFMVYLQKENIIDESGMPKERFSAEFPKEGPSILRIQQVVRGDSAAYFCASSPGSDQPQHFGDGTRLSIL.

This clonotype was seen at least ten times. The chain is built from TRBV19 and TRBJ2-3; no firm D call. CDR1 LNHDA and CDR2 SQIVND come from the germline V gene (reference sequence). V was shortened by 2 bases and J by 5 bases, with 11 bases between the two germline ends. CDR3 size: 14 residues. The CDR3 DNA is TGTGCCAGTAGTATATCGCCGATGGAAGATACGCAGTATTTT. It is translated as CASSISPMEDTQYF.

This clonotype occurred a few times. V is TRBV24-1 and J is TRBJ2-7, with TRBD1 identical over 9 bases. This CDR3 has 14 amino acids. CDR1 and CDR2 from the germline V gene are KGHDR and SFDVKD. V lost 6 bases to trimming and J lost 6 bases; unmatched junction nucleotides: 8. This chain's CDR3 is CATSNTGTGPEQYF. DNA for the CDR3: TGTGCCACCAGTAATACCGGGACAGGGCCCGAGCAGTACTTC.

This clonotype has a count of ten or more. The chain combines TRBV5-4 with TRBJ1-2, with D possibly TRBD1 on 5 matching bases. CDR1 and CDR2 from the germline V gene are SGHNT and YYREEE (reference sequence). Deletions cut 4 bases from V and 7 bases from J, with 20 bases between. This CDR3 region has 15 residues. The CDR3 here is CASSPAGKLDRGYTF. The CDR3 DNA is TGTGCCAGCAGCCCAGCAGGGAAATTAGATCGTGGCTACACCTTC.

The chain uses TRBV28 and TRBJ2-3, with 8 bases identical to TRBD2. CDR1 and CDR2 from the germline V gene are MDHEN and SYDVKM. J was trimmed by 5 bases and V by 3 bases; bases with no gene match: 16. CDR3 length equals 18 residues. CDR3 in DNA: TGTGCCAGCAGTTTCCCACAGCGGGAGAGCCGCGGGATAGATACGCAGTATTTT. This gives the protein CASSFPQRESRGIDTQYF.

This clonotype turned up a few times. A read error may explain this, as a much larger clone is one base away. CDR3 nucleotide sequence: TGTGCCAGCAGCTTCCGGGACAGCGTAAACATTGAAGCTTTCTTT. As protein: CASSFRDSVNIEAFF. This sequence joins TRBV7-2 and TRBJ1-1; TRBD1 aligns across 7 bases. The germline gives CDR1 SGHTA, CDR2 FQGNSA. The CDR3 has 15 residues.

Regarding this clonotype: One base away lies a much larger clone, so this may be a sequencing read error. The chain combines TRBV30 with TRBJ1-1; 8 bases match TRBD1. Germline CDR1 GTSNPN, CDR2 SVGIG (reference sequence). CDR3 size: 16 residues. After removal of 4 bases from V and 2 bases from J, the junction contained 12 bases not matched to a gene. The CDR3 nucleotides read TGTGCCTGGACCCTCTCTCGGACAGGGCACAACACTGAAGCTTTCTTT. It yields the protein CAWTLSRTGHNTEAFF.

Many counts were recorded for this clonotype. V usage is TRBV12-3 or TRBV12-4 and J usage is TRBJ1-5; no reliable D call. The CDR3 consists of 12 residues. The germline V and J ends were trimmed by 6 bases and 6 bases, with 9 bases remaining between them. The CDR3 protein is CASSLPSQPQHF. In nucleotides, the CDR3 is TGTGCCAGCAGCCTACCGTCTCAGCCCCAGCATTTT.

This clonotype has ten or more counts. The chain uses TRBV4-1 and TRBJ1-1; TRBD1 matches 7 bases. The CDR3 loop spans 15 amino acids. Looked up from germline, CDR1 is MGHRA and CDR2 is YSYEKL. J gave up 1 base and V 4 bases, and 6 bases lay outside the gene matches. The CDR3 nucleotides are TGCGCCAGCAGCCTGGTTCGACAGGGGAACACTGAAGCTTTCTTT. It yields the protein CASSLVRQGNTEAFF.

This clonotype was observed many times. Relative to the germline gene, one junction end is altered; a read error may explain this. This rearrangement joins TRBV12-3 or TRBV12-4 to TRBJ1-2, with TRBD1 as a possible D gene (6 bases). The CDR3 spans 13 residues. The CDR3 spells CASSLAQGGGYTF. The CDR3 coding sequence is TGTGCCAGCAGCTTAGCACAGGGAGGGGGCTACACCTTC.

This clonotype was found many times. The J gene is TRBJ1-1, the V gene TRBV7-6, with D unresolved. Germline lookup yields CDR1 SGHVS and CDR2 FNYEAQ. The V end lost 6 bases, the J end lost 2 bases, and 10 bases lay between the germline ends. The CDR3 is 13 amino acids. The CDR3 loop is CASRPDGNTEAFF. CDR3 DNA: TGTGCCAGCAGACCCGACGGTAACACTGAAGCTTTCTTT. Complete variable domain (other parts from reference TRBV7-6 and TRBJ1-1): GAGVSQSPRYKVTKRGQDVALRCDPISGHVSLYWYRQALGQGPEFLTYFNYEAQQDKSGLPNDRFSAERPEGSISTLTIQRTEQRDSAMYRCASRPDGNTEAFFGQGTRLTVV.

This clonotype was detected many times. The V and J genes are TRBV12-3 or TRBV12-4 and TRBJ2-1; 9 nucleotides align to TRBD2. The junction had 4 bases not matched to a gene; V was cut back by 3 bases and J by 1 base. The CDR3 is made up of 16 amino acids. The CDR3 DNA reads TGTGCCAGCAGTTTTCTTAGCGGGGGTTCCTACAATGAGCAGTTCTTC. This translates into CASSFLSGGSYNEQFF.

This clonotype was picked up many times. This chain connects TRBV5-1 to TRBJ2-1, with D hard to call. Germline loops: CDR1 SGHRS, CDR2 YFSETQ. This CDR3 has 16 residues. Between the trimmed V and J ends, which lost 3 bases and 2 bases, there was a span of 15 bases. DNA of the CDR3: TGCGCCAGCAGCTCTCAGGAAGGCCCTGCCTACAATGAGCAGTTCTTC. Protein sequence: CASSSQEGPAYNEQFF.

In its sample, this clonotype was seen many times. For the CDR3, the DNA is TGTGCCAGCAGCGCCCAGGGTTCTGCGGCCGGGGAGCTGTTTTTT. It is translated as CASSAQGSAAGELFF. The rearrangement joins TRBV7-3 to TRBJ2-2; perhaps TRBD1 as D (5 bases). V was pared by 5 bases and J by 6 bases, with 16 bases between. The CDR3 is made up of 15 amino acids. Germline V gene lookup returns CDR1 SGHTA and CDR2 FQGTGA.

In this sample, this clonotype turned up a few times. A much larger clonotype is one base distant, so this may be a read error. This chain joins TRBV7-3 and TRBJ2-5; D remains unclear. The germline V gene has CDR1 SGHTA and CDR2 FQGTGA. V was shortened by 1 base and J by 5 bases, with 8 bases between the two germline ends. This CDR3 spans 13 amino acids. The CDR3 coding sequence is TGTGCCAGCAGCTTAAGGGCTAGGGAGACCCAGTACTTC. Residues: CASSLRARETQYF.

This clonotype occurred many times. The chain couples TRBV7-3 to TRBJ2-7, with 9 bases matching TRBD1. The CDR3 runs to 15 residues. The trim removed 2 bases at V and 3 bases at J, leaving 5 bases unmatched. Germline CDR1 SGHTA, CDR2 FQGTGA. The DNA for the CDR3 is TGTGCCAGCAGCTTATTTCCGGGACAGGGCTACGAGCAGTACTTC. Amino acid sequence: CASSLFPGQGYEQYF.

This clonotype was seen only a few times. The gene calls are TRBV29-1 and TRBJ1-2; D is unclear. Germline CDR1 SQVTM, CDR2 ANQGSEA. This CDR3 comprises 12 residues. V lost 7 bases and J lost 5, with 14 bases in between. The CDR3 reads CSGRTDSYGYTF. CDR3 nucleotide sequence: TGCAGCGGGAGGACCGATTCGTATGGCTACACCTTC.

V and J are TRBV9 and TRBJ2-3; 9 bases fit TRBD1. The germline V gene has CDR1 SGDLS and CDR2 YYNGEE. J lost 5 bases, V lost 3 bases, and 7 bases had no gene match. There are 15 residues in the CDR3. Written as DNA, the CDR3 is TGTGCCAGCAGCGCCTCGACAGGGGGGAGAGATACGCAGTATTTT. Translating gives CASSASTGGRDTQYF.

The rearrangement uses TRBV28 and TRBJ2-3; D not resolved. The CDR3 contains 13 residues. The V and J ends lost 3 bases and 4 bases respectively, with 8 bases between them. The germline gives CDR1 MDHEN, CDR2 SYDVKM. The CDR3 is CASSFFSADTQYF. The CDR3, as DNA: TGTGCCAGCAGTTTTTTCTCAGCAGATACGCAGTATTTT. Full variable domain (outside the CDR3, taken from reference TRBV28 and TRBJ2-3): DVKVTQSSRYLVKRTGEKVFLECVQDMDHENMFWYRQDPGLGLRLIYFSYDVKMKEKGDIPEGYSVSREKKERFSLILESASTNQTSMYLCASSFFSADTQYFGPGTRLTVL.

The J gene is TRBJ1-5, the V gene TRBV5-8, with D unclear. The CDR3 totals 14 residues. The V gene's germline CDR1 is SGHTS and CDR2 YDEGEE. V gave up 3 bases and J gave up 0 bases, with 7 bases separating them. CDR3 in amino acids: CASSWRRSNQPQHF. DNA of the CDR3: TGTGCCAGCAGCTGGCGGCGTAGCAATCAGCCCCAGCATTTT. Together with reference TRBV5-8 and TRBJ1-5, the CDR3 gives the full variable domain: EAGVTQSPTHLIKTRGQQATLRCSPISGHTSVYWYQQALGLGLQFLLWYDEGEERNRGNFPPRFSGRQFPNYSSELNVNALELEDSALYLCASSWRRSNQPQHFGDGTRLSIL.